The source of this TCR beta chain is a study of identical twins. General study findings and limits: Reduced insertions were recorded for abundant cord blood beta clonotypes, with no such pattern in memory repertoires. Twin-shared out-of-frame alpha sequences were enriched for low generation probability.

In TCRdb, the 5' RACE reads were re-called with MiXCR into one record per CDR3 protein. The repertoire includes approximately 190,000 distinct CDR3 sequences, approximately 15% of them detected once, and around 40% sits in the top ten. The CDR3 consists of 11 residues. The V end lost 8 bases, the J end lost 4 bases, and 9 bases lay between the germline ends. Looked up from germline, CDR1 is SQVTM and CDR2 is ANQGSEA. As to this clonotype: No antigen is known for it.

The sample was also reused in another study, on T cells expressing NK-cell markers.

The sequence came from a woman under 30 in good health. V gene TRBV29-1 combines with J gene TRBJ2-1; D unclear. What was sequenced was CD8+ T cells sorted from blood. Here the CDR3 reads CSIPLYNEQFF. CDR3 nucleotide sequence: TGCAGCATCCCCCTATACAATGAGCAGTTCTTC.